Presented here are 11 T cell receptor beta chains from one specimen sequenced in a study of blood T cell repertoires in COVID-19. Clones were read by immunoSEQ multiplex PCR, and TCRdb kept only the in-frame ones, dropping some. The data hold fewer than 60,000 clones, with about 84% observed a single time. Sample: peripheral blood. The source of these receptors is a man between 60 and 70 years old with acute or convalescent COVID-19.

This chain uses TRBV29-1 with TRBJ1-4, with 8 positions matching TRBD1. From germline, CDR1 is SQVTM and CDR2 ANQGSEA. J lost 8 bases, V lost 1 base, and 9 bases had no gene match. The CDR3 is 15 amino acids. CDR3 in amino acids: CSVEGHVDREEKLFF. CDR3 DNA sequence: TGCAGCGTTGAAGGGCACGTGGACAGGGAGGAAAAACTGTTTTTT.

This chain connects TRBV6-1 to TRBJ1-5, with 8 bases matching TRBD1. The CDR3 is made up of 15 amino acids. Germline lookup yields CDR1 MNHNS and CDR2 SASEGT. Losses at the gene ends were 3 bases for V and 3 bases for J; bases not matched to a gene: 4. CDR3 DNA: TGTGCCAGCAGTGACAGGGGGCACGACAATCAGCCCCAGCATTTT. Its translation: CASSDRGHDNQPQHF.

This chain connects TRBV3-1 (or the pseudogene TRBV3-2) to TRBJ2-7; D unclear. The germline V and J ends were trimmed by 1 base and 7 bases, with 8 bases remaining between them. There are 12 residues in the CDR3. Germline CDR1 is LGHDT and CDR2 is YNNKEL (reference sequence). DNA for the CDR3: TGTGCCAGCAGCCAAGGTCCACAGGAGCAGTACTTC. Amino acid sequence: CASSQGPQEQYF.

The chain recombines TRBV19 with TRBJ2-7; possibly TRBD1 for D (5 bases). Trimming stripped 7 bases from V and 3 bases from J, with 19 bases between. CDR3 size: 15 residues. In germline, CDR1 is LNHDA, CDR2 SQIVND (reference sequence). CDR3 DNA: TGTGCCAGTAATAGTGGGCAGGGCACCAACTACGAGCAGTACTTC. Translation gives CASNSGQGTNYEQYF.

The V gene is TRBV2, the J gene TRBJ1-3; 9 bases line up with TRBD1. This CDR3 spans 15 amino acids. V lost 6 bases and J lost 3; bases outside the gene matches: 6. In germline, CDR1 is SNHLY, CDR2 FYNNEI. The CDR3 here is CASRAGTGSGNTIYF. The CDR3 DNA is TGTGCCAGCAGAGCTGGGACAGGGAGTGGAAACACCATATATTTT.

The CDR3 reads CAIRSRQGASTDTQYF. In DNA form, the CDR3 reads TGTGCCATCAGGTCCCGGCAGGGGGCATCCACAGATACGCAGTATTTT. J is TRBJ2-3 and V is TRBV10-3, with TRBD1 matching 8 bases. Germline V gives CDR1 ENHRY, CDR2 SYGVKD. V dropped 6 bases and J dropped 2; count of bases not matched to a gene: 10. The CDR3 runs to 16 residues.

This chain connects TRBV11-2 to TRBJ1-5; 7 nucleotides align to TRBD1. Germline V lookup: CDR1 SGHAT, CDR2 FQNNGV. The CDR3 runs to 16 residues. The ends lost 1 base at V and 4 bases at J; junction bases unmatched: 7. The CDR3 DNA sequence: TGTGCCAGCAGCTTAGGACAGGGTTTGAGAAATCAGCCCCAGCATTTT. Its translation: CASSLGQGLRNQPQHF.

This clone was recorded once. The chain carries TRBV27 and TRBJ2-1; D is undetermined. Germline loops: CDR1 MNHEY, CDR2 SMNVEV (reference sequence). The CDR3 sequence is 13 residues long. The V and J ends lost 2 bases and 8 bases respectively, with 10 bases between them. CDR3 protein: CASSLSIVDEQFF. Here the CDR3 DNA reads TGTGCCAGCAGTTTAAGCATTGTGGATGAGCAGTTCTTC.

This chain connects TRBV4-3 to TRBJ1-1; 9 positions agree with TRBD1. Germline CDR1 reads LGHNA; CDR2 reads YSLEER. The CDR3 has 15 amino acids. The ends lost 2 bases at V and 10 bases at J; junction bases unmatched: 11. CDR3 amino acids: CASSQRGGQGESAFF. The DNA of the CDR3 is TGCGCCAGCAGCCAACGAGGGGGACAGGGTGAGTCAGCTTTCTTT.

This chain uses TRBV28 with TRBJ1-6; TRBD1 might be the D (5 bases). CDR3 length equals 14 residues. V lost 2 bases and J lost 10, with 12 bases in between. Looked up from germline, CDR1 is MDHEN and CDR2 is SYDVKM. CDR3 amino acids: CASSLGDSRSPLHF. As DNA, the CDR3 is TGTGCCAGCAGTTTAGGTGACAGTCGATCACCCCTCCACTTT.

This clone was counted a few times. The gene calls are TRBV28 and TRBJ1-2; 8 nucleotides align to TRBD1. The V segment lost 3 bases and the J segment 4 bases; nucleotides outside the gene matches: 4. Germline V lookup: CDR1 MDHEN, CDR2 SYDVKM. This CDR3 contains 14 residues. This CDR3 reads CASSFRDRIYGYTF. The CDR3 DNA sequence: TGTGCCAGCAGTTTTAGGGACAGGATCTATGGCTACACCTTC.